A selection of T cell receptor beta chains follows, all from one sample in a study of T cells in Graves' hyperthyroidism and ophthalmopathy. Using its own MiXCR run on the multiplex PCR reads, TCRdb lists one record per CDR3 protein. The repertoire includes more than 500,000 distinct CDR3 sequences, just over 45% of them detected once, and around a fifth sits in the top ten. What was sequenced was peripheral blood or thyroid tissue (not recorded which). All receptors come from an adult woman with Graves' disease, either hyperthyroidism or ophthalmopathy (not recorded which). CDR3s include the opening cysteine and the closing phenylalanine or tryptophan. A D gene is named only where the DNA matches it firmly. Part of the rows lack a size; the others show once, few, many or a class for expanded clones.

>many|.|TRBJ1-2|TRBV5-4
CASSLSRRNYGYTF
TGTGCCAGCAGCTTGAGCAGGAGAAACTATGGCTACACCTTC
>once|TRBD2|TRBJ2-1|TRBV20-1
CSARGSGRSNEQFF
TGCAGTGCTAGAGGTAGCGGGAGAAGCAATGAGCAGTTCTTC
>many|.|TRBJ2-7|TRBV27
CATSRRGSSYEQYF
TGTGCCACCTCAAGGAGAGGATCCTCCTACGAGCAGTACTTC
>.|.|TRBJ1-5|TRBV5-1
CASSRTSGNQPQHF
TGCGCCAGCAGCCGGACTAGCGGAAATCAGCCCCAGCATTTT
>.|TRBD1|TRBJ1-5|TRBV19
CATRWTGNQPQHF
TGTGCCACGCGCTGGACAGGGAATCAGCCCCAGCATTTT
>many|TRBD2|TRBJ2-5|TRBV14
CASSQLAGGLGTQYF
TGTGCCAGCAGCCAACTAGCGGGAGGGCTAGGGACCCAGTACTTC
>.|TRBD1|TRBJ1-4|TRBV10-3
CAISEFTGGVEKLFF
TGTGCCATCAGTGAGTTTACAGGGGGGGTTGAAAAACTGTTTTTT
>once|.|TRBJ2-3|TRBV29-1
CSVEGPFDTQYF
TGCAGCGTTGAAGGGCCTTTTGATACGCAGTATTTT
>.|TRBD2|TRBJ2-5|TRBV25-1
CASSRAGYGETQYF
TGTGCCAGCTCGAGAGCGGGATACGGGGAGACCCAGTACTTC
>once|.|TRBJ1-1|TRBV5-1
CASSQLAVPGTEAFF
TGCGCCAGCAGCCAGTTAGCAGTCCCGGGAACTGAAGCTTTCTTT
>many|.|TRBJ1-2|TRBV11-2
CASSPQYGYTF
TGTGCCAGCAGCCCACAGTATGGCTACACCTTC
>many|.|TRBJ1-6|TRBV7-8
CASRKRGVSNSPLHF
TGTGCCAGCAGAAAACGGGGGGTCAGTAATTCACCCCTCCACTTT
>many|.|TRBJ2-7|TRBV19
CASSTTAYYEQYF
TGTGCCAGTAGTACAACGGCATATTACGAGCAGTACTTC
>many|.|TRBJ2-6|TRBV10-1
CASSAGTSSSGANVLTF
TGCGCCAGCAGCGCCGGGACAAGCTCCTCTGGGGCCAACGTCCTGACTTTC
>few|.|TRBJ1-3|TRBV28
CASSSWENERNTIYF
TGTGCCAGCAGCTCCTGGGAGAATGAGCGAAACACCATATATTTT
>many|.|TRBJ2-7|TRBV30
CAWSEIPLREQYF
TGTGCCTGGAGCGAAATCCCCCTTCGCGAGCAGTACTTC
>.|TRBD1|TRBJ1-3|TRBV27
CASSLGQGWTIYF
TGTGCCAGCAGTCTTGGACAGGGGTGGACCATATATTTT
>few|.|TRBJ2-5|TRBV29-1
CSVGGQETQYF
TGCAGCGTTGGCGGTCAAGAGACCCAGTACTTC
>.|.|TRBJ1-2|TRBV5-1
CASSLQQGLNYGYTF
TGCGCCAGCAGCCTTCAACAGGGTTTGAACTATGGCTACACCTTC
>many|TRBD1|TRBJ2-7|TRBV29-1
CSVELGQGRYEQYF
TGCAGCGTTGAATTGGGACAGGGCCGCTACGAGCAGTACTTC
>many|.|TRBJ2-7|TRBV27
CARLYEQYF
TGTGCCCGCCTCTACGAGCAGTACTTC
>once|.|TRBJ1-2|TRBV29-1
CSARWGAYGYTF
TGCAGCGCCAGGTGGGGGGCCTATGGCTACACCTTC
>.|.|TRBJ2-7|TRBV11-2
CASSFQETDGAYEQYF
TGTGCCAGCAGTTTTCAAGAGACGGACGGAGCCTACGAGCAGTACTTC
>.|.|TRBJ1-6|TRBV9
CASRLWESPLHF
TGTGCCAGCAGGTTGTGGGAATCGCCCCTCCACTTT
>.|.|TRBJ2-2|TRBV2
CASSEDVGTYNEQFF
TGTGCCAGCAGTGAAGATGTCGGCACCTACAATGAGCAGTTTTTT
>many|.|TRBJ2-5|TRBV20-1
CSARSSGQETQYF
TGCAGTGCTAGGTCCAGCGGACAAGAGACCCAGTACTTC
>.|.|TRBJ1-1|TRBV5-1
CASSLVVGMNTEAFF
TGCGCCAGCAGCTTGGTAGTAGGGATGAACACTGAAGCTTTCTTT
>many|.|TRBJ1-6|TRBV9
CASSVVPAYNSPLHF
TGTGCCAGCAGCGTAGTGCCAGCCTATAATTCACCCCTCCACTTT
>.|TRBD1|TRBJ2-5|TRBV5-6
CASSLGDRGYETQYF
TGTGCCAGCAGCTTGGGGGACAGGGGGTATGAGACCCAGTACTTC
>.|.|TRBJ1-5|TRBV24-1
CATSDPGAGFGNQPQHF
TGTGCCACCAGTGACCCAGGAGCGGGCTTCGGCAATCAGCCCCAGCATTTT
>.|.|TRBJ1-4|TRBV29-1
CSVRTARGEKLFF
TGCAGCGTTCGGACAGCGCGGGGTGAAAAACTGTTTTTT
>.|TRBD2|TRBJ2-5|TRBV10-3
CAISESTIAGLGETQYF
TGTGCCATCAGTGAGTCGACAATAGCGGGACTCGGGGAGACCCAGTACTTC
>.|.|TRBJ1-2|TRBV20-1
CSARGPWGSNYGYTF
TGCAGTGCTAGAGGCCCATGGGGGAGTAACTATGGCTACACCTTC
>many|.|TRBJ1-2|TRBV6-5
CASSYSRGYGYTF
TGTGCCAGCAGTTACTCCAGGGGTTATGGCTACACCTTC
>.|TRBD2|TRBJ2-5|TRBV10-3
CAIRTGTSGGYF
TGTGCCATCAGAACCGGGACTAGCGGGGGGTACTTC
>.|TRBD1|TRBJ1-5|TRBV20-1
CSTVRGRRQPQHF
TGCAGTACCGTGAGGGGGCGGCGGCAGCCCCAGCATTTT
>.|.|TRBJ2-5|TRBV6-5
CASTRDLQETQYF
TGTGCCAGCACTAGGGACTTACAAGAGACCCAGTACTTC
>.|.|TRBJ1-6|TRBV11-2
CASSLGEPPLHF
TGTGCCAGCAGCTTAGGAGAACCACCCCTCCACTTT
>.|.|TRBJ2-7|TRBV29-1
CSVYGIYEQYF
TGCAGCGTTTACGGGATCTACGAGCAGTACTTC
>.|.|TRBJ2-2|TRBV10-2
CASRPGPLFF
TGCGCCAGCAGGCCCGGGCCGCTGTTTTTT
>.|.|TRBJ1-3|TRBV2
CASVDSTIYF
TGTGCCAGCGTGGACTCCACCATATATTTT
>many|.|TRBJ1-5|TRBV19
CASSNLRGTQHF
TGTGCCAGTAGTAACCTCAGGGGCACCCAGCATTTT
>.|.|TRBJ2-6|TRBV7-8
CASSLGPYTEAF
TGTGCCAGCAGCTTAGGACCGTACACTGAAGCTTTC
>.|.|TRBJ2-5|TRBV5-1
CASSPADPALETQYF
TGCGCCAGCAGCCCCGCCGACCCCGCTTTGGAGACCCAGTACTTC
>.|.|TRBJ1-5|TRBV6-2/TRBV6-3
CASTPGLNQPQHF
TGTGCCAGCACCCCAGGCCTCAATCAGCCCCAGCATTTT
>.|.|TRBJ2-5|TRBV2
CASSGEGRGETQYF
TGTGCCAGCAGTGGTGAGGGCCGGGGAGAGACCCAGTACTTC
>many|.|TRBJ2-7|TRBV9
CASSVRKFGSYHEQYF
TGTGCCAGCAGCGTGCGCAAATTCGGGAGTTACCACGAGCAGTACTTC
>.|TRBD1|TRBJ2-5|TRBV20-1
CSARTGQETQYF
TGCAGTGCGAGGACAGGGCAAGAGACCCAGTACTTC
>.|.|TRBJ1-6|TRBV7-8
CASSYGGGNSPLHF
TGTGCCAGCAGTTACGGGGGGGGGAACTCACCCCTCCACTTT
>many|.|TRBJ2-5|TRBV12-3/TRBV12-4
CASSHRDLTQETQYF
TGTGCCAGCAGCCACCGGGACTTAACGCAAGAGACCCAGTACTTC
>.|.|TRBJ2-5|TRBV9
CASSVGSGVFKETQYF
TGTGCCAGCAGCGTAGGCTCGGGGGTGTTTAAAGAGACCCAGTACTTC
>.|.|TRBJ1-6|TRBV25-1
CASSDTVPQGLSYNSPLHF
TGTGCCAGCAGTGACACTGTACCGCAGGGCCTAAGTTATAATTCACCCCTCCACTTT